The 14 T cell receptor beta chains presented below share a single source sample, sequenced in a study of shared clonotypes between healthy human individuals. Sequenced by immunoSEQ multiplex PCR; TCRdb stores in-frame clones only, minus some. This table holds about 1 million clones, approximately 68% found once. Sequencing was performed on memory CD4+ T cells sorted from blood. Specified subset: CD45RA-negative fraction. The receptors stem from a man in his late teens or twenties in good health.

The gene calls are TRBV5-1 and TRBJ2-7, with D hard to call. The CDR3 has 19 amino acids. Looked up from germline, CDR1 is SGHRS and CDR2 is YFSETQ. Trimming shortened V by 4 bases and J by 5 bases, and 31 bases separated the two germline ends. CDR3 loop: CASSSKPSGFQHLRDEQYF. The CDR3 DNA reads as TGCGCCAGCAGCAGTAAACCCTCCGGGTTTCAGCATTTAAGGGACGAGCAGTACTTC. The variable domain in full, with the rest retrieved from reference TRBV5-1 and TRBJ2-7, is KAGVTQTPRYLIKTRGQQVTLSCSPISGHRSVSWYQQTPGQGLQFLFEYFSETQRNKGNFPGRFSGRQFSNSRSEMNVSTLELGDSALYLCASSSKPSGFQHLRDEQYFGPGTRLTVT.

J is TRBJ2-5 and V is TRBV2; D may be TRBD1 or TRBD2 (6 bases each). The germline CDR1 and CDR2 sequences are SNHLY and FYNNEI. Trimming took 10 bases from V and 3 from J, leaving 18 bases between them. There are 14 residues in the CDR3. The CDR3: CATLLGGYEETQYF. In DNA, the CDR3 is TGTGCCACCCTCCTAGGGGGGTATGAAGAGACCCAGTACTTC.

This clone was seen a handful of times. Other DNA sequences in the same sample also yield this CDR3. The V call is TRBV5-1, the J call TRBJ2-3; the D gene is possibly TRBD2 (6 bases). The V gene lost 7 bases and the J gene lost 3 bases, with 12 bases spanning the gap. Germline CDR1 reads SGHRS; CDR2 reads YFSETQ. This CDR3 has 13 amino acids. The CDR3 here is CASGRGGTDTQYF. The CDR3 nucleotides read TGCGCCAGCGGGCGGGGCGGGACAGATACGCAGTATTTT.

The chain combines TRBV28 with TRBJ2-3; TRBD1 matches at 9 bases. The V segment lost 3 bases and the J segment 8 bases; nucleotides outside the gene matches: 9. CDR1 and CDR2 (germline): MDHEN, SYDVKM. The CDR3 totals 15 residues. The CDR3 protein is CASSFTGGASGTQYF. CDR3 coding DNA: TGTGCCAGCAGTTTTACAGGGGGCGCGTCGGGTACGCAGTATTTT.

This chain connects TRBV28 to TRBJ2-7, with 8 nucleotides matching TRBD2. CDR3 length: 16 amino acids. Germline V lookup: CDR1 MDHEN, CDR2 SYDVKM. Trimming at V came to 5 bases and at J to 2 bases, leaving 11 bases not matched to a gene. Here the CDR3 reads CASSGGTAGATYEQYF. CDR3 coding DNA: TGTGCCAGCAGTGGGGGCACAGCGGGGGCCACCTACGAGCAGTACTTC.

The sample holds many counts of this clone. The V call is TRBV30, the J call TRBJ2-7; 7 bases are shared with TRBD1. The CDR3 runs to 12 residues. Looked up from germline, CDR1 is GTSNPN and CDR2 is SVGIG (reference sequence). V lost 5 bases, J lost 7 bases, and 8 bases stayed unmatched. The CDR3 here is CAWSPRQGEQYF. DNA of the CDR3: TGTGCCTGGTCCCCTCGACAGGGAGAGCAGTACTTC.

The chain links TRBV2 to TRBJ1-6; D is perhaps TRBD1 (5 bases). This CDR3 is 12 amino acids long. The ends were cut back, 7 bases at V and 6 bases at J, with 7 bases in the middle. CDR1 is SNHLY and CDR2 is FYNNEI in the germline V gene. The CDR3 DNA is TGTGCCAGCAACGGGGGTAATTCACCCCTCCACTTT. Protein: CASNGGNSPLHF.

This chain connects TRBV5-1 to TRBJ2-1, with D possibly called TRBD1 or TRBD2 (6 bases each). V was trimmed by 4 bases and J by 10 bases, leaving 12 bases between them. Germline V CDR1 and CDR2: SGHRS, YFSETQ. This CDR3 is 12 amino acids long. The DNA of the CDR3 is TGCGCCAGCAGCACGGGGGCCTGGGAGCAGTTCTTC. This codes for CASSTGAWEQFF.

The rearrangement uses TRBV18 and TRBJ1-3; D unclear. The CDR3 runs to 14 residues. Looked up from germline, CDR1 is KGHSH and CDR2 is LQKENI. The ends were cut back, 6 bases at V and 4 bases at J, with 13 bases in the middle. This CDR3 is CASSDASRGNTIYF. CDR3 coding DNA: TGTGCCAGCTCCGATGCGTCCCGGGGAAACACCATATATTTT.

The chain carries TRBV18 and TRBJ1-5; 8 bases are shared with TRBD1. CDR3 length: 16 amino acids. V shed 6 bases and J 0 bases; nucleotides not matched to a gene: 7. Germline lookup yields CDR1 KGHSH and CDR2 LQKENI. The CDR3 spells CASSYGQGDSNQPQHF. CDR3 coding DNA: TGTGCCAGCTCTTATGGACAGGGTGATAGCAATCAGCCCCAGCATTTT.

The chain carries TRBV9 and TRBJ2-5, with TRBD2 identical over 7 bases. With V trimmed by 0 bases and J by 3 bases, 5 bases remained unmatched. The CDR3 is 15 amino acids. Looked up from germline, CDR1 is SGDLS and CDR2 is YYNGEE. CDR3 residues: CASSVGTRIEETQYF. The CDR3 DNA follows: TGTGCCAGCAGCGTAGGGACTAGGATAGAAGAGACCCAGTACTTC.

V usage is TRBV6-6 and J usage is TRBJ1-2; no reliable D call. The CDR3 is made up of 13 amino acids. Germline values: CDR1 MNHNY, CDR2 SVGAGI (reference sequence). V lost 6 bases and J 6 bases, leaving 14 bases between the germline ends. The CDR3 loop reads CASSPDNIDGYTF. Written as DNA, the CDR3 is TGTGCCAGCAGCCCCGACAATATCGATGGCTACACCTTC.

About this clone: Additional DNA sequences in this sample encode the identical CDR3. The chain couples TRBV30 to TRBJ1-2; D unclear. The CDR3 contains 12 residues. Germline loops: CDR1 GTSNPN, CDR2 SVGIG (reference sequence). Trimming removed 3 bases at V and 7 bases at J, with 12 bases between. The CDR3 sequence is CAWRAGMGGYTF. The CDR3 coding sequence is TGTGCCTGGAGGGCTGGGATGGGTGGCTACACCTTC.

The DNA of the CDR3 is TGTGCCAGCAGCTTAGGGGCTAATAAGCGGGACTATGGCTACACCTTC. Amino acids: CASSLGANKRDYGYTF. V gene TRBV7-9 combines with J gene TRBJ1-2, with no clear D. Germline CDR1 reads SEHNR; CDR2 reads FQNEAQ (reference sequence). This CDR3 comprises 16 residues. V dropped 1 base and J dropped 3 bases, with 15 bases sitting between them.